A single sample gave rise to the 26 T cell receptor beta chains below, sequenced in a study of STAT5B mutations in CD4+ large granular lymphocyte leukemia. Profiled with immunoSEQ multiplex PCR; TCRdb holds only in-frame clones, not every one. The table includes around 4,800 clones, over 75% detected once. Material for sequencing was PBMCs. The source of these receptors is a man in his 70s with CD4+ T-cell large granular lymphocyte leukemia.

V gene TRBV4-2 combines with J gene TRBJ2-1; 9 nucleotides align to TRBD1. CDR3 length equals 15 residues. Germline V gives CDR1 LGHNA, CDR2 YNFKEQ. The V gene end was trimmed by 5 bases and the J gene end by 6 bases; junction bases not matched to a gene: 8. DNA of the CDR3: TGTGCCAGCAGCTCCGTTGCGGGACAGGGCAATGAGCAGTTCTTC. Translation: CASSSVAGQGNEQFF.

This chain uses TRBV6-6 with TRBJ2-3; 7 bases are shared with TRBD1. CDR3 length: 13 amino acids. V trimming: 2 bases; J trimming: 5 bases; junction bases outside the gene matches: 1. Looked up from germline, CDR1 is MNHNY and CDR2 is SVGAGI (reference sequence). Here the CDR3 reads CASSYRGQDTQYF. As DNA, the CDR3 is TGTGCCAGCAGTTACAGGGGGCAAGATACGCAGTATTTT.

V is TRBV25-1 and J is TRBJ2-2; D may be TRBD1 (6 bases). The CDR3 extends over 12 amino acids. V was pared by 7 bases and J by 6 bases, with 9 bases between. Germline values: CDR1 MGHDK, CDR2 SYGVNS. The CDR3 region has the DNA TGTGCCAGCAAAACAGGGCCCGGGGAGCTGTTTTTT. It codes for CASKTGPGELFF. The variable domain in full, with the rest retrieved from reference TRBV25-1 and TRBJ2-2, is EADIYQTPRYLVIGTGKKITLECSQTMGHDKMYWYQQDPGMELHLIHYSYGVNSTEKGDLSSESTVSRIRTEHFPLTLESARPSHTSQYLCASKTGPGELFFGEGSRLTVL.

The sample holds one count of this clone. The chain combines TRBV27 with TRBJ2-7; the match to TRBD2 covers 9 bases. This CDR3 spans 15 amino acids. Germline V gene data show CDR1 as MNHEY and CDR2 as SMNVEV (reference sequence). Trimming took 4 bases from V and 3 from J; bases not matched to a gene: 7. The DNA of the CDR3 is TGTGCCAGCAGTTCGGGACTAGCTCTGGTCTACGAGCAGTACTTC. It is translated as CASSSGLALVYEQYF.

This clone came up once. The sample contains more than one DNA sequence encoding this CDR3. The chain has TRBV10-1 and TRBJ2-5; 15 bases match TRBD2. V gave up 6 bases and J gave up 5 bases; unmatched junction bases: 4. From germline, CDR1 is WNHNN and CDR2 SYGVQD (reference sequence). The CDR3 length is 15 residues. The CDR3, as DNA: TGCGCCAGCAGCCCCGGGACTAGCGGGAGGGAGACCCAGTACTTC. It is translated as CASSPGTSGRETQYF.

The chain uses TRBV18 and TRBJ1-2, with D possibly TRBD1 on 6 matching bases. The V end lost 5 bases, the J end lost 4 bases, and 11 bases lay between the germline ends. The germline gives CDR1 KGHSH, CDR2 LQKENI. The CDR3 is 13 amino acids. CDR3 protein: CASSEDSSYGYTF. CDR3 in DNA: TGTGCCAGCTCAGAGGACAGCTCCTATGGCTACACCTTC.

This chain connects TRBV10-3 to TRBJ2-2; TRBD1 matches 9 bases. Germline V lookup: CDR1 ENHRY, CDR2 SYGVKD. J lost 4 bases, V lost 0 bases, and 0 bases had no gene match. The CDR3 consists of 15 residues. The CDR3 DNA sequence: TGTGCCATCAGTGAGTCGACAGGGGGCACCGGGGAGCTGTTTTTT. Its protein is CAISESTGGTGELFF.

The chain links TRBV5-1 to TRBJ2-7; 7 positions match TRBD2. From germline, CDR1 is SGHRS and CDR2 YFSETQ. V was pared by 0 bases and J by 2 bases, with 8 bases of the junction left unmatched. This CDR3 is built from 16 residues. CDR3 amino acids: CASSLAPGLGPYEQYF. CDR3 in DNA: TGCGCCAGCAGCTTGGCCCCTGGACTAGGGCCCTACGAGCAGTACTTC.

The chain links TRBV9 to TRBJ1-2, with TRBD1 matching over 9 bases. V shed 1 base, J shed 4 bases, and the junction held 5 bases outside the gene matches. Germline V CDR1 and CDR2: SGDLS, YYNGEE. This CDR3 has 15 residues. In nucleotides, the CDR3 is TGTGCCAGCAGCGTACGGGACAGGGTAGGCTATGGCTACACCTTC. Amino acids: CASSVRDRVGYGYTF.

CDR3 nucleotides: TGTGCCTGGAGTGGGGATACAGAAGAGACCCAGTACTTC. Its translation: CAWSGDTEETQYF. This chain joins TRBV30 and TRBJ2-5; the D is unclear. The CDR3 loop spans 13 amino acids. Germline V gene sequence: CDR1 GTSNPN, CDR2 SVGIG (reference sequence). Trimming took 1 base from V and 3 from J, leaving 9 bases between them.

The gene calls are TRBV10-3 and TRBJ2-5; TRBD1 matches 12 bases. CDR3 length equals 16 residues. Losses at the gene ends were 4 bases for V and 5 bases for J; bases not matched to a gene: 8. Per germline, CDR1 ENHRY and CDR2 SYGVKD. The CDR3 coding sequence is TGTGCCATCAGTGTTTCCGGGACAGGGGGCTCGGAGACCCAGTACTTC. It is translated as CAISVSGTGGSETQYF.

About this clone itself: At one end the junction does not follow the germline gene, possibly because of a read error. The rearrangement links TRBV5-1 to TRBJ2-7, with D maybe TRBD2 (6 bases). Germline V gene data show CDR1 as SGHRS and CDR2 as YFSETQ. The CDR3 is made up of 14 amino acids. CDR3 DNA: TGCGCCAGCAGCGGGACCTCTAGCGTCTACGGGCAGTACTTC. Residues: CASSGTSSVYGQYF.

V is TRBV5-1 and J is TRBJ1-2; TRBD1 matches at 9 bases. The length of the CDR3 is 16 residues. Germline assignment: CDR1 SGHRS and CDR2 YFSETQ. V shed 4 bases, J shed 3 bases, and the junction held 10 bases outside the gene matches. CDR3 nucleotide sequence: TGCGCCAGCAGCCCGGACAGGGGCGGTATTCACTATGGCTACACCTTC. Translated: CASSPDRGGIHYGYTF.

The chain combines TRBV5-1 with TRBJ1-5; D unresolved. The length of the CDR3 is 13 residues. In germline, CDR1 is SGHRS, CDR2 YFSETQ. The V end was cut by 0 bases, the J end by 4 bases, with 5 bases between. The CDR3 is CASSLDTNQPQHF. DNA for the CDR3: TGCGCCAGCAGCTTGGATACAAATCAGCCCCAGCATTTT.

This rearrangement joins TRBV2 to TRBJ2-3; D remains unclear. V lost 6 bases and J lost 4, with 17 bases in between. This CDR3 comprises 15 residues. Germline V gene sequence: CDR1 SNHLY, CDR2 FYNNEI. Here the CDR3 DNA reads TGTGCCAGCAGACGACGAGATTCGGCTGCAGATACGCAGTATTTT. It specifies CASRRRDSAADTQYF.

The chain carries TRBV10-1 and TRBJ2-5, with 12 nucleotides matching TRBD2. Germline V gene lookup returns CDR1 WNHNN and CDR2 SYGVQD (reference sequence). V lost 9 bases, J lost 5 bases, and 19 bases stayed unmatched. The CDR3 spans 18 residues. DNA for the CDR3: TGCGCCAGGAAACTCAACCGGGCTAGCGGGAGGGTATGGGAGACCCAGTACTTC. Translation: CARKLNRASGRVWETQYF.

This clone was seen more than once but under ten times. CDR3 DNA: TGTGCCAGCAGCGTAGTACCAACCACAGGGAGAGGTGAAAAACTGTTTTTT. This codes for CASSVVPTTGRGEKLFF. The J gene is TRBJ1-4, the V gene TRBV9; the D gene is possibly TRBD1 (6 bases). V lost 0 bases and J 7 bases, leaving 19 bases between the germline ends. The CDR3 runs 17 residues. CDR1 is SGDLS and CDR2 is YYNGEE in the germline V gene. The whole variable domain, remainder taken from reference TRBV9 and TRBJ1-4, is DSGVTQTPKHLITATGQRVTLRCSPRSGDLSVYWYQQSLDQGLQFLIQYYNGEERAKGNILERFSAQQFPDLHSELNLSSLELGDSALYFCASSVVPTTGRGEKLFFGSGTQLSVL.

The rearrangement joins TRBV5-1 to TRBJ2-3; 8 nucleotides match TRBD1. V shed 4 bases, J shed 3 bases, and the junction held 7 bases outside the gene matches. The germline CDR1 and CDR2 sequences are SGHRS and YFSETQ. The CDR3 loop spans 15 amino acids. The CDR3 bases are TGCGCCAGCAGCCTCGGGACAGGAGAAACAGATACGCAGTATTTT. As protein: CASSLGTGETDTQYF.

The gene calls are TRBV6-1 and TRBJ2-1; D unclear. The CDR3 consists of 17 residues. With 0 bases removed from V and 5 bases from J, the gap between germline ends came to 17 bases. CDR1 and CDR2 from the germline V gene are MNHNS and SASEGT. The CDR3 region is CASSEAIAAVFDNEQFF. For the CDR3, the DNA is TGTGCCAGCAGTGAAGCGATCGCAGCTGTGTTCGACAATGAGCAGTTCTTC.

Here the CDR3 DNA reads TGTGCCAGCAGACAACAGGGGGCGGACACTGAAGCTTTCTTT. This codes for CASRQQGADTEAFF. The chain joins TRBV6-5 to TRBJ1-1, with 9 bases fitting TRBD1. Trimming took 6 bases from V and 3 from J; bases not matched to a gene: 5. CDR3 length equals 14 residues. Germline V gene data show CDR1 as MNHEY and CDR2 as SVGAGI.

In nucleotides, the CDR3 is TGTGCCAGCAGCTCAGGGGGACTAGCGACAGATACGCAGTATTTT. Its translation is CASSSGGLATDTQYF. This chain uses TRBV7-2 with TRBJ2-3; 10 nucleotides align to TRBD2. CDR3 size: 15 residues. From germline, CDR1 is SGHTA and CDR2 FQGNSA. J lost 3 bases, V lost 4 bases, and 4 bases had no gene match.

The CDR3 sequence is CASIGGGNTIYF. CDR3 coding DNA: TGTGCCAGCATCGGGGGTGGAAACACCATATATTTT. This chain links TRBV4-2 with TRBJ1-3, with a weak D call TRBD1 (5 bases). In germline, CDR1 is LGHNA, CDR2 YNFKEQ. The CDR3 loop spans 12 amino acids. V lost 7 bases to trimming and J lost 3 bases, with 7 bases between them.

This clone is labeled medium-sized. The CDR3 bases are TGTGCCAGTAGTATCCGGTGGCGTCAGCCCCAGCATTTT. The encoded protein is CASSIRWRQPQHF. V usage is TRBV19 and J usage is TRBJ1-5; D gene unclear. Trimming left V 3 bases short and J 6 bases short, with 9 bases between. Germline loops: CDR1 LNHDA, CDR2 SQIVND (reference sequence). This CDR3 comprises 13 residues. Combining the CDR3 with reference TRBV19 and TRBJ1-5 gives the whole variable domain DGGITQSPKYLFRKEGQNVTLSCEQNLNHDAMYWYRQDPGQGLRLIYYSQIVNDFQKGDIAEGYSVSREKKESFPLTVTSAQKNPTAFYLCASSIRWRQPQHFGDGTRLSIL.

This chain joins TRBV28 and TRBJ2-3, with D perhaps matching TRBD1 or TRBD2 (5 bases each). Germline CDR1 MDHEN, CDR2 SYDVKM. The CDR3 is 14 amino acids. The V and J ends lost 3 bases and 9 bases respectively, with 16 bases between them. CDR3 protein: CASSLGTPWGTQYF. The CDR3 coding sequence is TGTGCCAGCAGTTTGGGGACCCCCTGGGGAACGCAGTATTTT.

This clone was seen a single time. The chain carries TRBV19 and TRBJ2-7, with 11 bases aligning to TRBD1. CDR1 is LNHDA and CDR2 is SQIVND in the germline V gene (reference sequence). Trimming took 4 bases from V and 4 from J; bases not matched to a gene: 3. The CDR3 runs to 14 residues. CDR3 in amino acids: CASSRTGGVYEQYF. The CDR3 DNA is TGTGCCAGTAGTAGGACAGGGGGCGTTTACGAGCAGTACTTC.

The J gene is TRBJ2-2, the V gene TRBV5-4, with D uncertain. V shed 4 bases and J shed 1 base, with 8 bases lying between them. Germline V gives CDR1 SGHNT, CDR2 YYREEE (reference sequence). This CDR3 is built from 14 residues. The CDR3 sequence is CASSTNRNTGELFF. CDR3 in DNA: TGTGCCAGCAGCACAAACAGGAACACCGGGGAGCTGTTTTTT.